This T cell receptor beta chain stems from a study of a mutant IDH1 vaccine in newly diagnosed glioma. Study details: Following radiotherapy alone, or alongside temozolomide cycles, vaccination was started after an interval of 4-6 weeks.

Some clones are missing from TCRdb's copy, which holds only in-frame ones; the method was immunoSEQ multiplex PCR. In the table there are tens of thousands of clones, around 87% of which are singletons. CDR3 length: 18 residues. Germline V gives CDR1 SGHRS, CDR2 YFSETQ. V was pared by 2 bases and J by 7 bases, with 15 bases of the junction left unmatched. About this clone itself: What it binds is unknown.

Time point specified: week 35, safety follow-up. Vaccination used 300 ug of mutant IDH1 20-mer peptide per dose, with topical imiquimod. Eight vaccinations went to patients in weeks 1, 3, 5, 7, 11, 15, 19, 23. This chain uses TRBV5-1 with TRBJ1-4, with 9 bases that match TRBD1. The sample consisted of PBMCs, taken from a glioma patient whose treatment included an IDH1 peptide vaccine. The sequence derives from a man under 40 with glioma. CDR3 region: CASSLSIVSGTGFEKLFF. The CDR3 nucleotides read TGCGCCAGCAGCTTAAGTATAGTCTCCGGGACAGGGTTTGAAAAACTGTTTTTT.